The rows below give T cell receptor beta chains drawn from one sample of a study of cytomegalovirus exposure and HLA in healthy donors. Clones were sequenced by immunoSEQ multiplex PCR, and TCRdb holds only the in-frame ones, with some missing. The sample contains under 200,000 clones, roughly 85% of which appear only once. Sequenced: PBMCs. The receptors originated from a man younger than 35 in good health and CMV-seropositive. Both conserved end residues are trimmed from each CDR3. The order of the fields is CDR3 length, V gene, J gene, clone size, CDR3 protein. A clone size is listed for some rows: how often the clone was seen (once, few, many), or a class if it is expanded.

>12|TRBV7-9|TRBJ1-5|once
ASSLAGANQPQH
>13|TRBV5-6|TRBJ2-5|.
ASSFIRGGGETQY
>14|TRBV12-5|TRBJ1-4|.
TSGWGTVATNEKLF
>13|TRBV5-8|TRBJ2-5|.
ASSYTTSSGETQY
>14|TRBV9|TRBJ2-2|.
ASSVTGQGAPGELF
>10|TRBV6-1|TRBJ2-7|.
ASSGTGGEQY
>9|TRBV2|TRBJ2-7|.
ASSSGYEQY
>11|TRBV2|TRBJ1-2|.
ASSSRTGGGYT
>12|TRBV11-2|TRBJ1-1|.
ASSLARVNTEAF
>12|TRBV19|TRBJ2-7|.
ASSITGQTYEQY
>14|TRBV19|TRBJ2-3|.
ASSAGLAGGTDTQY
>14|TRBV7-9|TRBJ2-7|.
ASSLLGDREVNEQY
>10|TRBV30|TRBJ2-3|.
AWSWASDTQY